This note documents a single T cell receptor (beta chain) sequence. The data stem from a study of blood T cell repertoires in COVID-19. Study information: Specimens from acute and convalescent COVID-19 originated in the United States, Italy and Spain. In each case, the material was cDNA or gDNA derived from T cells, B-cell-depleted T cells, or PBMCs.

V gave up 0 bases and J gave up 10 bases, with 12 bases separating them. Germline assignment: CDR1 SNHLY and CDR2 FYNNEI. CDR3 size: 13 residues. Authors' methods: By means of reference gene primer amplification, nucleated cell counts were estimated. Here immunoSEQ multiplex PCR was the method, and the copy in TCRdb shows in-frame clones only, minus some. V, J and clone size are those of that table, while D and trimming were read from the DNA. In the table there are roughly 34,000 clones, about 89% of which are singletons. Sequencing input: peripheral blood. The receptor was isolated from a man at least 80 years old with active COVID-19. The chain employs TRBV2 and TRBJ1-1; D is unresolved. The CDR3 DNA is TGTGCCAGCAGTGAAGCGCGTCTAAGCGGAGCTTTCTTT. Protein product: CASSEARLSGAFF.